What follows is one T cell receptor (beta chain) and its context. Its antigen remains unknown. This sample was taken from a study of T-cell memory formation after mild COVID-19. Study-wide findings and caveats: Researchers could not confirm that second-wave clones peaking on day 37 targeted SARS-CoV-2. CD4/CD8 balance characterized clones contracting day 15 to 85, and CD4+ skew characterized later expanders. Clones which contracted sat mainly in CM and EM if CD4+, and in EMRA if CD8+.

Constant-segment primers and 5'RACE yielded cDNA libraries for TCR alpha and TCR beta, each carrying sample barcodes and UMIs. TCRdb fed the 5' RACE reads into MiXCR, producing one record per CDR3 protein. The data show hundreds of thousands of distinct CDR3 sequences, with around 25% seen just once and under 15% held by the top ten. CDR3 size: 16 residues. Looked up from germline, CDR1 is SGHRS and CDR2 is YFSETQ. V lost 4 bases to trimming and J lost 3 bases, with 20 bases between them. Sequenced input: PBMCs or a T cell subset sorted from them (not recorded which). The TCR originated in an adult woman who had mild COVID-19 (a few samples of this study predate the infection). Cell type and time point are not known. The chain couples TRBV5-1 to TRBJ2-7; the D is unclear. CDR3 sequence (DNA): TGCGCCAGCAGCGACCCGTGTACCCTTAACGGCTACGAGCAGTACTTC. Protein: CASSDPCTLNGYEQYF.